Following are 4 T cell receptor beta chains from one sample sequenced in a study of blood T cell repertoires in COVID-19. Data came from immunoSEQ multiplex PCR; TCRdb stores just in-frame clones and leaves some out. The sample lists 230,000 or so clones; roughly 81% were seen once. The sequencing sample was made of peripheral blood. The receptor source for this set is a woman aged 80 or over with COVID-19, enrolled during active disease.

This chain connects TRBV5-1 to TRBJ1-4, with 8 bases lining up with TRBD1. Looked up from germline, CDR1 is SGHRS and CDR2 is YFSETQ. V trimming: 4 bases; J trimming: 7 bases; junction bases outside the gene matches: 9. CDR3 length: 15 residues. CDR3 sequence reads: CASSQGVRGLEKLFF. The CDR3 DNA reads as TGCGCCAGCAGCCAGGGCGTCAGGGGGCTTGAAAAACTGTTTTTT.

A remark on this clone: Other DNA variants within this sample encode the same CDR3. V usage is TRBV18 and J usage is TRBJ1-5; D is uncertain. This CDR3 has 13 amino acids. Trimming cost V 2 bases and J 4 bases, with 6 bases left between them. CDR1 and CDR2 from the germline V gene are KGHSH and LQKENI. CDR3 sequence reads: CASSPSGNQPQHF. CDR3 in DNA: TGTGCCAGCTCACCATCCGGGAATCAGCCCCAGCATTTT.

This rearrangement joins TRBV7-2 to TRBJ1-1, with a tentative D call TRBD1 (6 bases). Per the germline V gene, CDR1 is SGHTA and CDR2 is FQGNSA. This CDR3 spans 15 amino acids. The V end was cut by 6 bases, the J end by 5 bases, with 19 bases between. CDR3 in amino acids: CASSPRGFLGTEAFF. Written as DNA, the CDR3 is TGTGCCAGCAGTCCCAGGGGATTTCTGGGGACTGAAGCTTTCTTT.

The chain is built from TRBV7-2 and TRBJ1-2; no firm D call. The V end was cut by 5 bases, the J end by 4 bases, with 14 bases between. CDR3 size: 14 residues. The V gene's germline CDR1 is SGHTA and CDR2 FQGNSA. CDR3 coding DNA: TGTGCCAGCAGCCCAGACTACAGCACCTATGGCTACACCTTC. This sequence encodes CASSPDYSTYGYTF.